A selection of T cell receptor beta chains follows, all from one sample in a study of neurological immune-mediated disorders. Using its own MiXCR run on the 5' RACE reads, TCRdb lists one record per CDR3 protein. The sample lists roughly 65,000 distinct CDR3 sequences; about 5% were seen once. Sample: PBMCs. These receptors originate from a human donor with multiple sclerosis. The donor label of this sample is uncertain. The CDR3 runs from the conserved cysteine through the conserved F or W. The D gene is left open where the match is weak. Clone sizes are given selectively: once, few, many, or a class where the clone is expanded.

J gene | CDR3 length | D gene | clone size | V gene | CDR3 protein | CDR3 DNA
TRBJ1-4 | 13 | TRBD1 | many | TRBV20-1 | CSALRTGQEKLFF | TGCAGTGCCCTTCGGACAGGGCAGGAAAAACTGTTTTTT
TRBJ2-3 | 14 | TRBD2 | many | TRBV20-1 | CSPSTSGGTDTQYF | TGCAGTCCTTCTACTAGCGGGGGGACAGATACGCAGTATTTT
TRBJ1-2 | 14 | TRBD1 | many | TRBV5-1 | CASSQGTGGGGYTF | TGCGCCAGCAGCCAGGGGACAGGGGGCGGTGGCTACACCTTC
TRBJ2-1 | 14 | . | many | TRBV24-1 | CATSDPQVQVEQFF | TGTGCCACCAGTGATCCCCAGGTTCAGGTCGAGCAGTTCTTC
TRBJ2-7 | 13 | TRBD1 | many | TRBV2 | CASKRGQSYEQYF | TGTGCCAGCAAGAGGGGACAGTCCTACGAGCAGTACTTC
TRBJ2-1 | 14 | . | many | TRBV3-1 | CASSQGPSHNEQFF | TGTGCCAGCAGCCAAGGTCCCAGTCACAATGAGCAGTTCTTC
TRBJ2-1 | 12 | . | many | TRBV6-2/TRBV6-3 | CASSPQLNEQFF | TGTGCCAGCAGCCCGCAGCTAAATGAGCAGTTCTTC
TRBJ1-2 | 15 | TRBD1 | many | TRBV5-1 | CASSPPGQGLRGYTF | TGCGCCAGCAGCCCGCCGGGACAGGGGCTCCGTGGCTACACCTTC
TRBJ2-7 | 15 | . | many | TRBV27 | CASSLAGTLGREQYF | TGTGCCAGCAGTCTAGCCGGGACCCTCGGAAGGGAGCAGTACTTC
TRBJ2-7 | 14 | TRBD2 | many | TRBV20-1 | CSARLAGGIYEQYF | TGCAGTGCTAGACTAGCGGGGGGGATCTACGAGCAGTACTTC
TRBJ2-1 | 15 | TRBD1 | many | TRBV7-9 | CASSSRQGAYNEQFF | TGTGCCAGCAGCTCCAGACAGGGGGCCTACAATGAGCAGTTCTTC
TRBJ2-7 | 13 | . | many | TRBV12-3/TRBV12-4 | CASSFGGGYEQYF | TGTGCCAGCAGCTTTGGAGGGGGCTACGAGCAGTACTTC
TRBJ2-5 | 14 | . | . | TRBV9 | CASSVGPNEETQYF | TGTGCCAGCAGCGTAGGCCCCAACGAGGAGACCCAGTACTTC